The rows below give T cell receptor beta chains drawn from one sample of a study of blood T cell repertoires in COVID-19. Method: immunoSEQ multiplex PCR; TCRdb's copy keeps in-frame clones and lacks some. The sample carries about 95,000 clones, around 86% recorded once. Sequencing was done on a sample of peripheral blood. These receptor sequences come from a man in his fifties or sixties with COVID-19, enrolled during active disease. Both conserved end residues are part of each CDR3. The D gene is left open where the match is weak. Some rows mark clone size as missing; the rest say once, few, many or name a class of expanded clone.

CDR3,DNA,size,D,V,J
CASSDSGRETHTEAFF,TGTGCCAGCAGTGACTCAGGCAGGGAAACGCACACTGAAGCTTTCTTT,-,-,TRBV6-4,TRBJ1-1
CASSKSAEPPYEQYF,TGTGCCAGTAGTAAGTCGGCGGAGCCCCCCTACGAGCAGTACTTC,-,-,TRBV19,TRBJ2-7
CASSLEVGVEETQYF,TGCGCCAGCAGCTTGGAAGTCGGGGTCGAGGAGACCCAGTACTTC,-,-,TRBV5-1,TRBJ2-5
CAWSVRRENGELFF,TGTGCCTGGAGTGTTAGGCGGGAGAACGGGGAGCTGTTTTTT,-,TRBD2,TRBV30,TRBJ2-2
CASSLTGNTEAFF,TGTGCCAGCAGTCTGACAGGGAACACTGAAGCTTTCTTT,-,-,TRBV6-5,TRBJ1-1
CAWGRDSTYEQYF,TGTGCCTGGGGCCGGGACAGCACCTACGAGCAGTACTTC,-,TRBD1,TRBV30,TRBJ2-7
CASSLGTGYEQYF,TGTGCCAGCAGCTTAGGGACAGGTTACGAGCAGTACTTC,-,TRBD1,TRBV7-9,TRBJ2-7
CASSLAPPGSDTQYF,TGTGCCAGCAGCTTAGCGCCCCCCGGGAGTGATACGCAGTATTTT,few,-,TRBV7-9,TRBJ2-3
CASSRQGPGELFF,TGTGCCAGCAGCCGACAGGGACCCGGGGAGCTGTTTTTT,once,TRBD1,TRBV5-5,TRBJ2-2
CASSLAGTSNEQFF,TGCGCCAGCAGCTTGGCAGGGACTAGCAATGAGCAGTTCTTC,few,TRBD2,TRBV5-1,TRBJ2-1
CASSDEGLRNTIYF,TGTGCCAGCAGTGATGAGGGATTGAGAAACACCATATATTTT,-,-,TRBV2,TRBJ1-3
CAISRTESYGYTF,TGTGCCATCTCTCGGACAGAATCCTATGGCTACACCTTC,-,-,TRBV6-5,TRBJ1-2
CASSWRTGEGSPLHF,TGCGCCAGCAGCTGGCGGACAGGCGAGGGGTCACCCCTCCACTTT,-,TRBD1,TRBV5-1,TRBJ1-6
CASSDGQGAAGWDEQYF,TGTGCCAGCAGCGACGGACAGGGGGCAGCGGGCTGGGACGAGCAGTACTTC,once,TRBD1,TRBV9,TRBJ2-7
CATGGTELFYEQYF,TGTGCCACCGGGGGGACGGAACTTTTCTACGAGCAGTACTTC,once,TRBD2,TRBV19,TRBJ2-7
CSVVTGYGYTF,TGCAGCGTTGTAACAGGGTATGGCTACACCTTC,-,-,TRBV29-1,TRBJ1-2
CASSGSHGTGTYEQYF,TGTGCCAGCAGCGGATCTCACGGGACAGGGACTTACGAGCAGTACTTC,-,TRBD1,TRBV11-1,TRBJ2-7
CASSEGQGNTEAFF,TGTGCCAGCAGTGAAGGGCAGGGGAACACTGAAGCTTTCTTT,-,-,TRBV2,TRBJ1-1
CASSNRQGVNTEAFF,TGTGCCAGCAGTAACCGACAGGGTGTGAACACTGAAGCTTTCTTT,few,TRBD1,TRBV6-2/TRBV6-3,TRBJ1-1
CASSIESGGNTDTQYF,TGTGCCAGTAGTATAGAGTCAGGGGGAAACACAGATACGCAGTATTTT,-,TRBD1,TRBV19,TRBJ2-3
CASSDLGQGAYEQYF,TGTGCCAGCAGCGACCTCGGACAGGGTGCCTACGAGCAGTACTTC,-,TRBD1,TRBV7-6,TRBJ2-7
CASSQEAGANTGELFF,TGTGCCAGCAGCCAAGAGGCAGGGGCGAACACCGGGGAGCTGTTTTTT,once,-,TRBV4-2,TRBJ2-2
CASSEPYVGTEAFF,TGTGCCAGCAGTGAGCCTTATGTCGGCACTGAAGCTTTCTTT,-,-,TRBV2,TRBJ1-1
CASSRDRASSYNEQFF,TGTGCCAGCAGTCGCGACAGGGCAAGCTCCTACAATGAGCAGTTCTTC,once,TRBD1,TRBV28,TRBJ2-1
CASSPYRGSQHPGELFF,TGTGCCAGCAGCCCATACAGGGGGAGCCAACACCCCGGGGAGCTGTTTTTT,-,TRBD1,TRBV9,TRBJ2-2
CASSEVGFGRQGINNEQFF,TGTGCCAGCAGTGAAGTGGGGTTCGGGAGACAGGGTATAAACAATGAGCAGTTCTTC,-,-,TRBV2,TRBJ2-1
CASSRGGEPQHF,TGTGCCAGCAGTCGGGGAGGTGAGCCCCAGCATTTT,-,-,TRBV12-3/TRBV12-4,TRBJ1-5
CASSIELAGPEQFF,TGTGCCAGTAGTATAGAACTAGCGGGACCGGAGCAGTTCTTC,-,TRBD2,TRBV19,TRBJ2-1
CASSTSRTGNSPLHF,TGTGCCAGCAGCACCTCCCGGACAGGAAATTCACCCCTCCACTTT,-,TRBD1,TRBV7-2,TRBJ1-6
CASSFQGDTEAFF,TGTGCCAGCAGCTTCCAGGGCGACACTGAAGCTTTCTTT,once,-,TRBV6-5,TRBJ1-1
CSVSLGKGAYEQYF,TGCAGCGTTTCCTTGGGGAAGGGAGCCTACGAGCAGTACTTC,once,-,TRBV29-1,TRBJ2-7
CASSSPGTGWETQYF,TGTGCCAGCAGTTCCCCCGGGACAGGGTGGGAGACCCAGTACTTC,-,TRBD1,TRBV28,TRBJ2-5
CAISRLSGQGGEQYF,TGTGCCATCTCCCGACTTTCGGGACAGGGGGGAGAGCAGTACTTC,-,TRBD1,TRBV6-5,TRBJ2-7
CACLGASGLGEQFF,TGTGCCTGCCTGGGGGCGTCTGGCTTAGGTGAGCAGTTCTTC,-,-,TRBV30,TRBJ2-1
CASSWDRGQETQYF,TGTGCCAGCAGCTGGGACAGGGGACAAGAGACCCAGTACTTC,-,TRBD1,TRBV11-3,TRBJ2-5
CSPGGIETQYF,TGCAGCCCCGGGGGGATAGAGACCCAGTACTTC,-,TRBD2,TRBV20-1,TRBJ2-5
CASSFTGQGKNEQFF,TGTGCCAGCAGTTTTACGGGACAGGGTAAAAATGAGCAGTTCTTC,-,TRBD1,TRBV5-4,TRBJ2-1
CASSPRDSHRTYNEQFF,TGTGCCAGTAGTCCGCGGGACTCCCACAGAACCTACAATGAGCAGTTCTTC,-,-,TRBV19,TRBJ2-1
CASSLYNSPLHF,TGTGCCAGCAGCCTTTATAATTCACCCCTCCACTTT,-,-,TRBV28,TRBJ1-6
CASSLEDPGANTYEQYF,TGTGCCAGCAGCTTAGAAGATCCGGGAGCTAATACCTACGAGCAGTACTTC,-,-,TRBV11-3,TRBJ2-7
CASSDLPLYWGYTF,TGTGCCAGCAGTGATCTTCCGTTGTACTGGGGCTACACCTTC,-,-,TRBV6-1,TRBJ1-2
CASSQYSPYEQYF,TGTGCCAGCAGCCAATATAGCCCCTACGAGCAGTACTTC,-,-,TRBV3-1/TRBV3-2,TRBJ2-7
CASRADRTGSEKLFF,TGTGCCAGCAGAGCTGACAGGACGGGTAGTGAAAAACTGTTTTTT,-,-,TRBV6-5,TRBJ1-4
CASSQGTLGVGDTSYEQYF,TGCGCCAGCAGCCAAGGCACCTTAGGGGTCGGGGACACCTCCTACGAGCAGTACTTC,-,-,TRBV4-1,TRBJ2-7
CASSLGGGDNSPLHF,TGCGCCAGCAGCTTGGGAGGGGGGGATAATTCACCCCTCCACTTT,-,-,TRBV5-1,TRBJ1-6
CASSSTGDYTEAFF,TGTGCCAGCAGCTCAACAGGGGACTACACTGAAGCTTTCTTT,-,TRBD1,TRBV7-9,TRBJ1-1
CASSEVNEQFF,TGTGCCAGTAGTGAGGTAAATGAGCAGTTCTTC,few,-,TRBV19,TRBJ2-1
CASSLAERGANVLTF,TGTGCCAGCAGCTTGGCGGAAAGGGGCGCCAACGTCCTGACTTTC,-,-,TRBV5-5,TRBJ2-6
CAWSVKGGSTEAFF,TGTGCCTGGAGTGTAAAGGGAGGGAGCACTGAAGCTTTCTTT,-,-,TRBV30,TRBJ1-1
CASSESGRAPGGTEAFF,TGCGCCAGCAGTGAGTCGGGCAGGGCCCCCGGGGGCACTGAAGCTTTCTTT,-,-,TRBV10-2,TRBJ1-1
CARSTWTSGRANTGELFF,TGTGCCAGAAGCACCTGGACTAGCGGGAGGGCGAACACCGGGGAGCTGTTTTTT,-,TRBD2,TRBV5-3,TRBJ2-2
CASSHPDRRSSYEQYF,TGTGCCAGCAGCCACCCGGACAGGAGGAGCTCCTACGAGCAGTACTTC,-,TRBD1,TRBV7-9,TRBJ2-7
CASSRDRDGNTIYF,TGCGCCAGCAGCCGGGACAGGGACGGAAACACCATATATTTT,few,TRBD1,TRBV10-1,TRBJ1-3
CSVGQGAREQYF,TGCAGCGTGGGACAGGGGGCTCGTGAGCAGTACTTC,-,TRBD1,TRBV29-1,TRBJ2-7
CASSAGTPKRAQYF,TGTGCCAGCAGCGCCGGGACACCAAAGAGGGCGCAGTACTTC,-,-,TRBV28,TRBJ2-7
CASWDRGKNEKLFF,TGTGCCAGCTGGGACAGGGGGAAAAATGAAAAACTGTTTTTT,-,TRBD1,TRBV27,TRBJ1-4
CASSVGEATTNEKLFF,TGTGCCAGCAGCGTAGGGGAGGCCACAACTAATGAAAAACTGTTTTTT,-,-,TRBV9,TRBJ1-4
CASSAQLSYEQYF,TGTGCCAGCAGCGCGCAACTTTCCTACGAGCAGTACTTC,-,-,TRBV2,TRBJ2-7